A single sample is the source of the 10 T cell receptor beta chains below, sequenced in a study of T cells in Graves' hyperthyroidism and ophthalmopathy. Amplified TCR beta CDR3 regions came from RNA transcripts. First-round RT-PCR targeting the TCR CDR3 was performed with the HTBI primer set. TCRdb itself ran the multiplex PCR reads through MiXCR, one entry per CDR3 protein. The sample has roughly 500,000 distinct CDR3 sequences; 15% to 20% are singletons. Sample: blood. These receptors came from a woman aged 30 to 39 with Graves' ophthalmopathy.

This clonotype came up once. No conserved phenylalanine or tryptophan is present at the end of the CDR3, so a read error is the likely explanation. The rearrangement joins TRBV28 to TRBJ1-5; TRBD1 might be the D (5 bases). The CDR3 sequence is 14 residues long. The germline V gene has CDR1 MDHEN and CDR2 SYDVKM. With 7 bases removed from V and 0 bases from J, the gap between germline ends came to 10 bases. The CDR3 reads CASTLGDSNQPQHS. CDR3 nucleotide sequence: TGTGCCAGCACCCTAGGGGATAGCAATCAGCCCCAGCATTCT.

The rearrangement joins TRBV4-1 to TRBJ2-5; a possible D gene is TRBD2 (7 bases). V shed 3 bases and J shed 1 base, with 21 bases lying between them. The CDR3 is 18 amino acids. Germline loops: CDR1 MGHRA, CDR2 YSYEKL. CDR3 loop: CASSQGQGRGGRQETQYF. The CDR3 bases are TGCGCCAGCAGCCAGGGACAAGGGAGGGGGGGCCGCCAAGAGACCCAGTACTTC.

This clonotype came up many times. The chain carries TRBV2 and TRBJ2-7, with D possibly TRBD1 on 6 matching bases. V was shortened by 8 bases and J by 9 bases, with 20 bases between the two germline ends. The CDR3 consists of 13 residues. Germline assignment: CDR1 SNHLY and CDR2 FYNNEI. This CDR3 reads CASGSGQLGTQYF. The CDR3 nucleotides are TGTGCCAGCGGAAGCGGACAGCTAGGCACGCAGTACTTC.

The chain recombines TRBV10-3 with TRBJ2-1; maybe TRBD2 (5 bases). The V gene's germline CDR1 is ENHRY and CDR2 SYGVKD. CDR3 length equals 17 residues. Trimming stripped 0 bases from V and 5 bases from J, with 17 bases between. The CDR3 DNA reads TGTGCCATCAGTGAGTCGGGTCTGAGTGGGCGGGACAATGAGCAGTTCTTC. It translates to CAISESGLSGRDNEQFF.

This sequence joins TRBV12-3 or TRBV12-4 and TRBJ1-3; maybe TRBD1 (5 bases). The CDR3 contains 14 residues. V shed 4 bases and J shed 7 bases, with 14 bases lying between them. CDR3 protein: CASSSHKSGNTIYF. The CDR3 nucleotides are TGTGCCAGCAGTTCGCACAAATCAGGGAACACCATATATTTT.

This clonotype occurred many times. J is TRBJ2-3 and V is TRBV11-2; D is unresolved. The V and J ends lost 5 bases and 0 bases respectively, with 15 bases between them. The CDR3 is made up of 16 amino acids. Per germline, CDR1 SGHAT and CDR2 FQNNGV. In DNA, the CDR3 is TGTGCCAGCAGCACCCATCCCAGCCTTAGCACAGATACGCAGTATTTT. Translation gives CASSTHPSLSTDTQYF.

This clonotype occurred many times. V gene TRBV4-3 combines with J gene TRBJ2-1, with a weak D call TRBD2 (5 bases). V was cut by 3 bases and J by 0 bases, with 15 bases left in between. CDR1 and CDR2 from the germline V gene are LGHNA and YSLEER. This CDR3 has 17 amino acids. As DNA, the CDR3 is TGCGCCAGCAGCCATGGAGCGGACTTCCCCTCCTACAATGAGCAGTTCTTC. Amino acids: CASSHGADFPSYNEQFF.

This chain joins TRBV18 and TRBJ1-6; D gene ambiguous. From germline, CDR1 is KGHSH and CDR2 LQKENI. CDR3 size: 15 residues. Trimming shortened V by 3 bases and J by 7 bases, and 13 bases separated the two germline ends. CDR3 sequence reads: CASSPLAGSNSPLHF. The CDR3, as DNA: TGTGCCAGCTCACCTCTCGCGGGGAGCAATTCACCCCTCCACTTT.

This clonotype was seen at least ten times. The rearrangement links TRBV5-8 to TRBJ1-3; D uncertain. CDR3 length: 16 amino acids. Germline V gives CDR1 SGHTS, CDR2 YDEGEE. V was clipped by 1 base and J by 0 bases, with 11 bases between them. CDR3 amino acids: CASSLWAAVSGNTIYF. Written as DNA, the CDR3 is TGTGCCAGCAGCTTGTGGGCAGCTGTCTCTGGAAACACCATATATTTT.

This clonotype was counted at least ten times. J is TRBJ2-1 and V is TRBV6-5, with no clear D. CDR1 MNHEY and CDR2 SVGAGI come from the germline V gene. CDR3 length: 15 residues. V dropped 0 bases and J dropped 5 bases, with 11 bases sitting between them. The CDR3 reads CASSYSDLRDNEQFF. CDR3 nucleotides: TGTGCCAGCAGTTACTCGGACCTGCGAGACAATGAGCAGTTCTTC.